One sample yielded the 24 T cell receptor beta chains listed below, sequenced in a study of blood T cell repertoires in COVID-19. Using immunoSEQ multiplex PCR, the repertoire was profiled, and TCRdb retains in-frame clones only, with some absent. The sample shows approximately 200,000 clones, under 90% of them seen only once. Sequencing used PBMCs or T cells enriched from blood (not recorded which). The source of these receptors is a man aged 55 to 69 who had recovered from COVID-19.

The chain links TRBV5-1 to TRBJ1-5; D perhaps matches TRBD1 (6 bases). The CDR3 is made up of 15 amino acids. Germline V CDR1 and CDR2: SGHRS, YFSETQ. V lost 1 base and J 6 bases, leaving 14 bases between the germline ends. The CDR3 sequence is CASSLLGGLGQPQHF. The DNA of the CDR3 is TGCGCCAGCAGCTTGCTTGGGGGCCTAGGTCAGCCCCAGCATTTT.

In DNA form, the CDR3 reads TGTGCCAGTAGTATCTCCGGGACAGGGGGCAATCAGCCCCAGCATTTT. Residues: CASSISGTGGNQPQHF. The rearrangement joins TRBV19 to TRBJ1-5; 10 bases map to TRBD1. Germline V gene sequence: CDR1 LNHDA, CDR2 SQIVND (reference sequence). This CDR3 has 16 residues. V dropped 3 bases and J dropped 2; count of bases not matched to a gene: 4.

The J gene is TRBJ1-1, the V gene TRBV2; possibly TRBD1 for D (6 bases). Germline V gene data show CDR1 as SNHLY and CDR2 as FYNNEI. V was trimmed by 4 bases and J by 6 bases, leaving 12 bases between them. The CDR3 totals 13 residues. CDR3 sequence (DNA): TGTGCCAGCAGTGGGGGGGGCCGCGCTGAAGCTTTCTTT. Protein sequence: CASSGGGRAEAFF.

V is TRBV5-1 and J is TRBJ2-1, with 9 bases identical to TRBD2. V shed 1 base and J 9 bases; nucleotides not matched to a gene: 8. Germline-derived CDR1 and CDR2 are SGHRS and YFSETQ. The CDR3 runs to 15 residues. The DNA for the CDR3 is TGCGCCAGCAGCTTGATGGCGGGGGGGCAGGGTGAGCAGTTCTTC. It translates to CASSLMAGGQGEQFF.

The chain joins TRBV24-1 to TRBJ1-2; 7 positions agree with TRBD1. With V trimmed by 9 bases and J by 4 bases, 7 bases remained unmatched. This CDR3 region has 13 residues. In germline, CDR1 is KGHDR, CDR2 SFDVKD. CDR3 coding DNA: TGTGCCACCTCCAAGGGGGACAGCTATGGCTACACCTTC. It translates to CATSKGDSYGYTF.

The chain employs TRBV18 and TRBJ1-5; 8 nucleotides align to TRBD1. Germline V gives CDR1 KGHSH, CDR2 LQKENI. V lost 5 bases, J lost 6 bases, and 3 bases stayed unmatched. The CDR3 runs to 13 residues. This chain's CDR3 is CASSGTGPQPQHF. CDR3 DNA sequence: TGTGCCAGCTCAGGGACAGGACCTCAGCCCCAGCATTTT.

Regarding this clone: Other nucleotide sequences in the sample specify the same CDR3. The V call is TRBV5-1, the J call TRBJ2-1, with D possibly TRBD1 on 6 matching bases. The germline V gene has CDR1 SGHRS and CDR2 YFSETQ. The CDR3 extends over 13 amino acids. Trimming cost V 0 bases and J 7 bases, with 8 bases left between them. As DNA, the CDR3 is TGCGCCAGCAGCTTGGGCACAGGGAATGAGCAGTTCTTC. Its translation: CASSLGTGNEQFF.

The J gene is TRBJ2-1, the V gene TRBV11-2, with 11 bases fitting TRBD2. After removal of 1 base from V and 7 bases from J, the junction contained 3 bases not matched to a gene. This CDR3 has 15 amino acids. Germline assignment: CDR1 SGHAT and CDR2 FQNNGV. CDR3 sequence (DNA): TGTGCCAGCAGCTTAGTAGCGGGGGGGACGAATGAGCAGTTCTTC. It codes for CASSLVAGGTNEQFF.

The V and J genes are TRBV3-1 (or the pseudogene TRBV3-2) and TRBJ1-5; D unresolved. This CDR3 contains 15 residues. CDR1 and CDR2 (germline): LGHDT, YNNKEL (reference sequence). The ends were cut back, 0 bases at V and 4 bases at J, with 10 bases in the middle. CDR3 residues: CASSQDYRENQPQHF. CDR3 DNA sequence: TGTGCCAGCAGCCAAGATTATCGAGAAAATCAGCCCCAGCATTTT.

The chain combines TRBV24-1 with TRBJ1-5, with D unclear. The length of the CDR3 is 16 residues. Trimming pared 4 bases from V and 2 bases from J, leaving 14 bases between. Germline CDR1 reads KGHDR; CDR2 reads SFDVKD. The CDR3 nucleotides read TGTGCCACCAGTGAGAACAGCCCGGGAGGCAATCAGCCCCAGCATTTT. Protein product: CATSENSPGGNQPQHF.

The chain couples TRBV14 to TRBJ1-1; D is ambiguous. Germline V gene sequence: CDR1 SGHDN, CDR2 FVKESK. Trimming left V 4 bases short and J 0 bases short, with 9 bases between. This CDR3 has 14 amino acids. The CDR3 spells CASSLIGVNTEAFF. CDR3 coding DNA: TGTGCCAGCAGCCTGATTGGAGTGAACACTGAAGCTTTCTTT.

The rearrangement joins TRBV4-3 to TRBJ1-1, with 7 bases identical to TRBD1. The CDR3 sequence is 14 residues long. V lost 1 base, J lost 3 bases, and 2 bases stayed unmatched. The V gene's germline CDR1 is LGHNA and CDR2 YSLEER. The CDR3 here is CASSQAQGDTEAFF. The DNA for the CDR3 is TGCGCCAGCAGCCAAGCCCAGGGGGACACTGAAGCTTTCTTT.

J is TRBJ1-2 and V is TRBV27; a weak D match, TRBD1 (5 bases). V was clipped by 8 bases and J by 0 bases, with 16 bases between them. Germline V gene sequence: CDR1 MNHEY, CDR2 SMNVEV (reference sequence). CDR3 length equals 15 residues. CDR3 loop: CASGVLGGTNYGYTF. The CDR3 DNA sequence: TGTGCCAGCGGTGTCCTCGGGGGGACTAACTATGGCTACACCTTC.

This rearrangement joins TRBV19 to TRBJ1-1, with 8 bases that match TRBD1. The CDR3 runs 14 residues. Germline CDR1 reads LNHDA; CDR2 reads SQIVND (reference sequence). After removal of 3 bases from V and 7 bases from J, the junction contained 7 bases not matched to a gene. CDR3 DNA: TGTGCCAGTAGTATTGTCAGGGGGCGAGGTGAAGCTTTCTTT. Encoded protein: CASSIVRGRGEAFF.

This chain links TRBV30 with TRBJ2-2, with 7 bases lining up with TRBD1. Germline V gene data show CDR1 as GTSNPN and CDR2 as SVGIG (reference sequence). With V trimmed by 8 bases and J by 5 bases, 8 bases remained unmatched. This CDR3 has 13 amino acids. The CDR3 nucleotides are TGTGCCGGTGACAGGGTTGGTACCGGGGAGCTGTTTTTT. Its protein product is CAGDRVGTGELFF.

This rearrangement joins TRBV7-9 to TRBJ1-4, with TRBD1 matching 10 bases. Germline CDR1 reads SEHNR; CDR2 reads FQNEAQ (reference sequence). The CDR3 extends over 14 amino acids. Unmatched junction bases numbered 2, after V lost 5 bases and J lost 5 bases. The CDR3 DNA is TGTGCCAGCAGCCAGGGACAGGGGAATGAAAAACTGTTTTTT. This sequence encodes CASSQGQGNEKLFF.

The CDR3 DNA reads as TGCGCCAGCCGGTCCGGGCAGGGTGAGACCCAGTACTTC. It encodes CASRSGQGETQYF. This chain connects TRBV10-1 to TRBJ2-5; possible D gene TRBD1, 5 bases. The CDR3 contains 13 residues. CDR1 and CDR2 (germline): WNHNN, SYGVQD (reference sequence). V gave up 8 bases and J gave up 5 bases, with 15 bases separating them.

V and J are TRBV18 and TRBJ2-6; D may be TRBD2 (6 bases). Trimming removed 3 bases at V and 3 bases at J, with 12 bases between. CDR3 length: 16 residues. From germline, CDR1 is KGHSH and CDR2 LQKENI. CDR3 nucleotide sequence: TGTGCCAGCTCACCGTTGGGGGGTAATGGGGCCAACGTCCTGACTTTC. Translated, it gives CASSPLGGNGANVLTF.

The genes are TRBV7-8 and TRBJ2-7; TRBD2 matches at 12 bases. CDR1 SGHVS and CDR2 FQNEAQ come from the germline V gene. The V gene end was trimmed by 5 bases and the J gene end by 0 bases; junction bases not matched to a gene: 5. CDR3 length: 16 amino acids. CDR3 coding DNA: TGTGCCAGCAGCCCGAGGACTAGCGGGGACTCCTACGAGCAGTACTTC. Amino acid sequence: CASSPRTSGDSYEQYF.

The J gene is TRBJ2-1, the V gene TRBV18, with 8 bases identical to TRBD1. Trimming took 2 bases from V and 6 from J; bases not matched to a gene: 6. Germline lookup yields CDR1 KGHSH and CDR2 LQKENI. The CDR3 length is 15 residues. CDR3 nucleotide sequence: TGTGCCAGCTCACCATCGCCAGGGGGCTCCAATGAGCAGTTCTTC. Its protein product is CASSPSPGGSNEQFF.

The chain is built from TRBV30 and TRBJ2-1; 14 bases match TRBD2. Per germline, CDR1 GTSNPN and CDR2 SVGIG (reference sequence). The CDR3 length is 15 residues. J gave up 7 bases and V 1 base, and 3 bases lay outside the gene matches. CDR3 residues: CAWSAGLAGENEQFF. For the CDR3, the DNA is TGTGCCTGGAGTGCGGGACTAGCGGGGGAGAATGAGCAGTTCTTC.

The chain combines TRBV18 with TRBJ1-1; D might be TRBD1 (6 bases). The CDR3 has 14 amino acids. V was trimmed by 2 bases and J by 7 bases, leaving 14 bases between them. CDR1 is KGHSH and CDR2 is LQKENI in the germline V gene. As DNA, the CDR3 is TGTGCCAGCTCACCAAACCTGCAGGGGAATGAAGCTTTCTTT. Translated: CASSPNLQGNEAFF.

This clone was seen just once. V gene TRBV7-6 combines with J gene TRBJ2-7; 14 positions match TRBD2. The CDR3 loop spans 15 amino acids. With 5 bases clipped from V and 2 bases from J, the junction kept 2 bases outside the gene matches. Germline CDR1 is SGHVS and CDR2 is FNYEAQ. CDR3 sequence reads: CASSRLAGGTYEQYF. The CDR3 bases are TGTGCCAGCAGCCGACTAGCGGGGGGGACCTACGAGCAGTACTTC.

The chain links TRBV6-5 to TRBJ1-5; a weak D match, TRBD1 (6 bases). The V gene lost 6 bases and the J gene lost 0 bases, with 12 bases spanning the gap. Germline assignment: CDR1 MNHEY and CDR2 SVGAGI. This CDR3 is 15 amino acids long. CDR3 nucleotides: TGTGCCAGCAGGGAGGGGGGGATTAGCAATCAGCCCCAGCATTTT. Translated, it gives CASREGGISNQPQHF.